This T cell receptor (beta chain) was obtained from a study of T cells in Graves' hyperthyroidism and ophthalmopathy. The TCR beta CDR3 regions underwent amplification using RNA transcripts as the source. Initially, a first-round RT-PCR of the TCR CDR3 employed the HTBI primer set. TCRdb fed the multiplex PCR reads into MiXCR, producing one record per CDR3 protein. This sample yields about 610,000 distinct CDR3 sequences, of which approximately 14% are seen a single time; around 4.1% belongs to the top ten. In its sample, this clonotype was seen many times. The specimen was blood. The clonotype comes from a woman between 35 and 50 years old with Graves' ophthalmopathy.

CDR3 residues: CASSYNSGSKYF. In DNA, the CDR3 is TGTGCCAGCAGTTACAATTCCGGGTCTAAGTACTTC. The chain joins TRBV6-2 or TRBV6-3 to TRBJ2-7, with D unclear. The germline CDR1 and CDR2 sequences are MNHEY and SVGEGT. The length of the CDR3 is 12 residues. Trimming shortened V by 2 bases and J by 11 bases, and 13 bases separated the two germline ends.